The text below deals with one T cell receptor beta chain. This specimen comes from a study of cytotoxic CD8 clonotypes in ibrutinib-treated CLL. Study context: Researchers reported ten to eleven relapsed/refractory and some 14 treatment-naive patients, 17 of them IGHV unmutated.

Assay: immunoSEQ multiplex PCR; the TCRdb copy retains only in-frame clones and omits some. The sample has 100,000 to 150,000 clones, approximately 83% seen once; the top ten hold about 1.9%. The sequence came from a human donor with chronic lymphocytic leukemia. Source: PBMCs, taken after 24 months of ibrutinib treatment.

This CDR3 reads CASSLGSYGTRTDTQYF. DNA of the CDR3: TGCGCCAGCAGCTTGGGCTCTTACGGGACGCGCACAGATACGCAGTATTTT. V usage is TRBV5-1 and J usage is TRBJ2-3, with D perhaps being TRBD1 or TRBD2 (5 bases each). CDR3 length: 17 amino acids. V was trimmed by 0 bases and J by 1 base, leaving 15 bases between them. CDR1 is SGHRS, CDR2 YFSETQ, per germline.